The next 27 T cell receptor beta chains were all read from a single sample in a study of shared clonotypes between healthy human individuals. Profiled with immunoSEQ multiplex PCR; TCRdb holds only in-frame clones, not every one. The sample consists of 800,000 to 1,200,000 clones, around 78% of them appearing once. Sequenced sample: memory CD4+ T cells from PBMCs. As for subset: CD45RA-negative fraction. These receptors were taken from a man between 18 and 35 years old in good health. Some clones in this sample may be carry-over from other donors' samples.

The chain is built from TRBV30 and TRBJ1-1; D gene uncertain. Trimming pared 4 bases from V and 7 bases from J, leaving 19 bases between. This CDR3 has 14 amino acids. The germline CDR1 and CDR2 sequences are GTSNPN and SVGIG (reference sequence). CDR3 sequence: CAWTPTTSAGEAFF. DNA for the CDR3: TGTGCCTGGACCCCTACGACTTCTGCGGGTGAAGCTTTCTTT. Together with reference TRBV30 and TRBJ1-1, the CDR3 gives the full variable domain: SQTIHQWPATLVQPVGSPLSLECTVEGTSNPNLYWYRQAAGRGLQLLFYSVGIGQISSEVPQNLSASRPQDRQFILSSKKLLLSDSGFYLCAWTPTTSAGEAFFGQGTRLTVV.

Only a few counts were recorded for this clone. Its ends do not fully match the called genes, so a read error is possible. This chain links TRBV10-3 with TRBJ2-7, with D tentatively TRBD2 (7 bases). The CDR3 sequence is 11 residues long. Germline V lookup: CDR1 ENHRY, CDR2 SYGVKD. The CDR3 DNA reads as TGTGCCATCAGTGCGGGGGGCCCCCAGGGTTTC. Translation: CAISAGGPQGF.

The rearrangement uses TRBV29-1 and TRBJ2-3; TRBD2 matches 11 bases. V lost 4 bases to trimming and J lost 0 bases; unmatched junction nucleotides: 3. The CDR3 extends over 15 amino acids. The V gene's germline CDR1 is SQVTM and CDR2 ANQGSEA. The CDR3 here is CSVGLAGTSTDTQYF. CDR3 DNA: TGCAGCGTTGGACTAGCGGGAACTAGCACAGATACGCAGTATTTT.

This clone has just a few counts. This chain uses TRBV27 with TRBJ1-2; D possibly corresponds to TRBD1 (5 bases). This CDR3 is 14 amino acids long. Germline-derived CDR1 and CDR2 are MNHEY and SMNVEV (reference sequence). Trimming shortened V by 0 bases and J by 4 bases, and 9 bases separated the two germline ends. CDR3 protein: CASSLSGGSYGYTF. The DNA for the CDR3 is TGTGCCAGCAGTTTATCTGGGGGGAGCTATGGCTACACCTTC.

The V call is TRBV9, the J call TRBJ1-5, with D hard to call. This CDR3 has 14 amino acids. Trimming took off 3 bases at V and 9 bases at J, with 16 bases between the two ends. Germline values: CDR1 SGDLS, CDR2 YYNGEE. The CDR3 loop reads CASSALDLLGPQHF. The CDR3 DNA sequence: TGTGCCAGCAGCGCCCTGGACCTTCTTGGGCCCCAGCATTTT.

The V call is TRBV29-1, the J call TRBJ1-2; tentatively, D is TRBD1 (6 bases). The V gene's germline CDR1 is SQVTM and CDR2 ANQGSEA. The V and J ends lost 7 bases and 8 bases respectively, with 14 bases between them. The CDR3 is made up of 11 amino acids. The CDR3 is CSGDGGQGYTF. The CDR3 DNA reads TGCAGCGGCGATGGGGGGCAAGGCTACACCTTC.

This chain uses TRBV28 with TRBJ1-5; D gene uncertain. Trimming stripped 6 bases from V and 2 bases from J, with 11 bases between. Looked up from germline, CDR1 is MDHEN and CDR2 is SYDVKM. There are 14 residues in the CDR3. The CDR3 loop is CASSHVKGNQPQHF. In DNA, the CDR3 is TGTGCCAGCAGCCATGTCAAGGGCAATCAGCCCCAGCATTTT. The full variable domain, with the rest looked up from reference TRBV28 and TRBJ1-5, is DVKVTQSSRYLVKRTGEKVFLECVQDMDHENMFWYRQDPGLGLRLIYFSYDVKMKEKGDIPEGYSVSREKKERFSLILESASTNQTSMYLCASSHVKGNQPQHFGDGTRLSIL.

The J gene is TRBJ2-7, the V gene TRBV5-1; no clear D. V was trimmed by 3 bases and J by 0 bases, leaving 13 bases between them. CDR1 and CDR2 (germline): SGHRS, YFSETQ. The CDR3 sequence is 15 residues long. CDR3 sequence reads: CASSSDPGSSYEQYF. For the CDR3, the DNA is TGCGCCAGCAGCTCAGACCCTGGAAGCTCCTACGAGCAGTACTTC.

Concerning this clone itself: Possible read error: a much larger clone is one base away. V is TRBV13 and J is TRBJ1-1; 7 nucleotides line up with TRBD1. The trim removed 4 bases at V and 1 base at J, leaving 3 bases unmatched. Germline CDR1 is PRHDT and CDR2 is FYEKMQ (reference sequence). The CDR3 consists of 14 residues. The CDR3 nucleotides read TGTGCCAGCAGCTCCTACAGGGGGAACACTGAAGCTTTCTTT. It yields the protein CASSSYRGNTEAFF.

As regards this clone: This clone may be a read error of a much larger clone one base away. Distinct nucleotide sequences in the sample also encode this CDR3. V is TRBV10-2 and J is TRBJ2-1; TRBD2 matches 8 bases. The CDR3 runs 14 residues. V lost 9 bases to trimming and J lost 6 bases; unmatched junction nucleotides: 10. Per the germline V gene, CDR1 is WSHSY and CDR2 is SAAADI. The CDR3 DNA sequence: TGCGCCAGTAGTATTTCCGGGAGGGCCAATGAGCAGTTCTTC. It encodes CASSISGRANEQFF.

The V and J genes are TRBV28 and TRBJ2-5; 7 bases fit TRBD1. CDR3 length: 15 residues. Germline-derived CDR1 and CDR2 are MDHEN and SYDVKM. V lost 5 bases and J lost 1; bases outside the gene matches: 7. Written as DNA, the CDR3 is TGTGCCAGCAGTCCCTGGGACAGATCCCAAGAGACCCAGTACTTC. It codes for CASSPWDRSQETQYF.

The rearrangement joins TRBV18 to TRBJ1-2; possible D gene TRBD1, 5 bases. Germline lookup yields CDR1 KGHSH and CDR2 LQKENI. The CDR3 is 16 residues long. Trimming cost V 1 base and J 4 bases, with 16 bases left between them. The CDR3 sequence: CASSPQVDTRLYGYTF. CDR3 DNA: TGTGCCAGCTCACCACAAGTGGACACCCGACTCTATGGCTACACCTTC.

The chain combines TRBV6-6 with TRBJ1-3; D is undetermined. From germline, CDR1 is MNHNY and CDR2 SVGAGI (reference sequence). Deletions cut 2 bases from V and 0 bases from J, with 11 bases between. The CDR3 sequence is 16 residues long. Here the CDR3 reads CASSYKALGSGNTIYF. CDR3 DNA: TGTGCCAGCAGTTACAAGGCCCTGGGCTCTGGAAACACCATATATTTT.

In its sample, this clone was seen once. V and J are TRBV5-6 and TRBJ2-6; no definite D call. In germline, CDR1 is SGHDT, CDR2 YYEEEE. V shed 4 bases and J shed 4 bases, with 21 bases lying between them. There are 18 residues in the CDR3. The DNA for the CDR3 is TGTGCCAGCAGCAGGCGTCTTCCCCAGACGCCCGGGGCCAACGTCCTGACTTTC. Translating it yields CASSRRLPQTPGANVLTF.

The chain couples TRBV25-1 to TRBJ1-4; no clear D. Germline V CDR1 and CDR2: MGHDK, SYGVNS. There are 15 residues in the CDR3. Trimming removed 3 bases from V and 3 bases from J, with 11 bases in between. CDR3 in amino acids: CASSDTVLANEKLFF. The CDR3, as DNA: TGTGCCAGCAGTGACACAGTCCTTGCTAATGAAAAACTGTTTTTT.

CDR3 in amino acids: CASTKGGYEQYF. In DNA, the CDR3 is TGTGCCAGCACCAAAGGGGGCTACGAGCAGTACTTC. The chain links TRBV7-2 to TRBJ2-7; a possible D gene is TRBD1 (6 bases). The V end was cut by 7 bases, the J end by 3 bases, with 10 bases between. Germline CDR1 and CDR2: SGHTA and FQGNSA. The CDR3 totals 12 residues.

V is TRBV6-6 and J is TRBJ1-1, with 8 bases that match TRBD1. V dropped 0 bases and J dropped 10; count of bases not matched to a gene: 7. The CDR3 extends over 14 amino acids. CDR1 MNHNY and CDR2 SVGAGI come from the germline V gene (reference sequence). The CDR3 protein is CASSYSTQGASAFF. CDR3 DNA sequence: TGTGCCAGCAGTTACTCGACGCAGGGGGCATCAGCTTTCTTT.

The chain's CDR3 is CASSRSPSGSGSDTQYF. The CDR3 coding sequence is TGTGCCAGCAGCCGCTCCCCCAGCGGGAGTGGCTCAGATACGCAGTATTTT. The genes are TRBV27 and TRBJ2-3, with 8 bases that match TRBD2. This CDR3 contains 17 residues. Unmatched junction bases numbered 15, after V lost 6 bases and J lost 4 bases. Germline CDR1 reads MNHEY; CDR2 reads SMNVEV (reference sequence).

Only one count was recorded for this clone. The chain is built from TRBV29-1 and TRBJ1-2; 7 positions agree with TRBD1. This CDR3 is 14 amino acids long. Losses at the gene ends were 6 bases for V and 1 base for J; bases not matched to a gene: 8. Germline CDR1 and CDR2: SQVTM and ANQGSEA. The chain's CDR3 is CSVTRGALNYGYTF. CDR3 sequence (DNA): TGCAGCGTGACCAGGGGGGCCCTTAACTATGGCTACACCTTC.

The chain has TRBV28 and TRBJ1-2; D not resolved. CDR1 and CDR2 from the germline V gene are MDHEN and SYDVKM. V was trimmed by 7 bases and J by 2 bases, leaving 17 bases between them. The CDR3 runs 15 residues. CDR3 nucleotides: TGTGCCAGCAACCTAGGGCCTACAGAGAACTATGGCTACACCTTC. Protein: CASNLGPTENYGYTF.

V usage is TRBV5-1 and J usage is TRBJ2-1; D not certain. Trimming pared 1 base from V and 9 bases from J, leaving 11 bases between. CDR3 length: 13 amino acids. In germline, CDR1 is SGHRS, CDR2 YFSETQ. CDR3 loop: CASSLNYPGEQFF. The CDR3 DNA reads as TGCGCCAGCAGCTTGAACTACCCGGGTGAGCAGTTCTTC.

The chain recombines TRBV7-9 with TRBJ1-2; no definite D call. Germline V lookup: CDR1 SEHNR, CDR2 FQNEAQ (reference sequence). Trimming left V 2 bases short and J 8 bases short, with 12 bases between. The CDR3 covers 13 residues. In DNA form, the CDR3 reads TGTGCCAGCAGCTTATCGGGTGGGATAGGCTACACCTTC. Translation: CASSLSGGIGYTF.

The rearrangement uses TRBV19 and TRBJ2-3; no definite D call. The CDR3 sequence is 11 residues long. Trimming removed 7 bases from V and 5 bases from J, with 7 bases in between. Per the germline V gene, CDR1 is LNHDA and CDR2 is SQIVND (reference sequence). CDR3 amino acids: CASTGRDTQYF. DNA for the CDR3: TGTGCCAGTACTGGCAGAGATACGCAGTATTTT.

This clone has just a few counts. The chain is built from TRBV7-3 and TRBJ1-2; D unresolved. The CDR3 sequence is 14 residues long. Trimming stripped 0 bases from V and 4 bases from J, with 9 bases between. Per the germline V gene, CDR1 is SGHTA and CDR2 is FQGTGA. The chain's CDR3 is CASSLTRDGYGYTF. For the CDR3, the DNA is TGTGCCAGCAGCTTAACGAGGGATGGCTATGGCTACACCTTC.

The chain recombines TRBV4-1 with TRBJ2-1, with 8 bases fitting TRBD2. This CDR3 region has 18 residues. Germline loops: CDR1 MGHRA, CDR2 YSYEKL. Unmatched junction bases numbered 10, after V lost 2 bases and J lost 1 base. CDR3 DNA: TGCGCCAGCAGCCAAATTAGCGGGAATGTCGGATCCTACAATGAGCAGTTCTTC. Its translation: CASSQISGNVGSYNEQFF.

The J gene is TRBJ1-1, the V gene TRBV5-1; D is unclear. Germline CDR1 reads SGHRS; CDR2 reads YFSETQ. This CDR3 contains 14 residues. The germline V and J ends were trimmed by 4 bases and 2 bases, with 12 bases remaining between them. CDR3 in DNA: TGCGCCAGCAGCATAATGGACCCAAACACTGAAGCTTTCTTT. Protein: CASSIMDPNTEAFF.

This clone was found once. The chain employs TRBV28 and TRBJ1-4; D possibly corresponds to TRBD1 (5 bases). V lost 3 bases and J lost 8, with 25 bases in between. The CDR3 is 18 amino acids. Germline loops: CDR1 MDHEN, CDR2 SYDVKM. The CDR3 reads CASSFPISATYWGEKLFF. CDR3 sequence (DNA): TGTGCCAGCAGTTTCCCAATTTCAGCTACTTACTGGGGGGAAAAACTGTTTTTT.